The T cell receptor beta chain described here comes from a study of blood T cell repertoires in COVID-19 (dated by TCRdb to the early 2020s). About the investigation overall: Collaborator samples came from the United States, Italy and Spain and covered acute and convalescent phases of COVID-19. The material from the prospective study consisted of cDNA or gDNA derived from T cells, B-cell-depleted T cells, or PBMCs. The dataset comprised deeply sampled blood TCRbeta repertoires from subjects exposed to, actively infected with, or recovered from COVID-19. The repertoires were released in a freely available public database intended as a resource for research on the immune response to SARS-CoV-2. The samples were drawn from two sources: the first 160 participants of the ongoing ImmuneRACE study, and fewer than 1,500 subjects contributed by 6 global collaborators. The sample metadata nearly always contained a de-identified subject ID, COVID-19 status, age in years and sex. Where available, HLA class I and class II types were obtained from metadata supplied by the sample provider rather than from assay-based typing.

Collaborating institutions collected whole blood in K2EDTA tubes following their own protocols. For TCRbeta analysis, collaborators shipped samples as frozen whole blood, isolated PBMCs, or DNA extracted from either of those sample types. Results the study describes overall, beyond this receptor: The quantity of clinical and demographic metadata differed by source and by participant and was supplied without curation.

The immunoSEQ Assay, a bias-controlled multiplex PCR, was used to amplify TCRbeta CDR3 regions from genomic DNA. The study's own analysis went as follows. The number of nucleated cells in each sample was estimated by amplification of reference gene primers within the assay. To quantify the absolute abundance of each unique TCRbeta CDR3 rearrangement, sequence reads were collapsed and filtered. For each sample, productive Simpson clonality was calculated as the square root of Simpson's diversity index across productive rearrangements. Sourced from immuneACCESS, this table was stored by TCRdb with only in-frame sequences that have V and J called. A share of the clones is absent; for the studies checked, an unresolved V gene accounts for under half, and the remainder has no known explanation. Clone size and the V and J calls come from that table; the DNA yielded D and trimming. This sample comprises around 100,000 clones, almost 85% of them detected only once. The ten largest clones capture 9.9% of the sample.

From the cysteine through the phenylalanine, the CDR3 covers 12 amino acids. The CDR3 DNA has 36 bases and is translated from base 1. V sheds 6 bases and J sheds 7 bases, leaving 7 bases between their ends. About this clone itself: This clone's antigen is unknown. Nothing much larger sits one base from this clone, and base qualities are not available.

Sequencing was performed on peripheral blood. The TCR was taken from a man aged 40-49 years with active or convalescent COVID-19. The V and J segments used are TRBV12-3 or TRBV12-4 and TRBJ1-6; confidence is insufficient to name the D gene. The DNA reads TGTGCCAGCAGCCCACACAATTCACCCCTCCACTTT. Its protein is CASSPHNSPLHF.